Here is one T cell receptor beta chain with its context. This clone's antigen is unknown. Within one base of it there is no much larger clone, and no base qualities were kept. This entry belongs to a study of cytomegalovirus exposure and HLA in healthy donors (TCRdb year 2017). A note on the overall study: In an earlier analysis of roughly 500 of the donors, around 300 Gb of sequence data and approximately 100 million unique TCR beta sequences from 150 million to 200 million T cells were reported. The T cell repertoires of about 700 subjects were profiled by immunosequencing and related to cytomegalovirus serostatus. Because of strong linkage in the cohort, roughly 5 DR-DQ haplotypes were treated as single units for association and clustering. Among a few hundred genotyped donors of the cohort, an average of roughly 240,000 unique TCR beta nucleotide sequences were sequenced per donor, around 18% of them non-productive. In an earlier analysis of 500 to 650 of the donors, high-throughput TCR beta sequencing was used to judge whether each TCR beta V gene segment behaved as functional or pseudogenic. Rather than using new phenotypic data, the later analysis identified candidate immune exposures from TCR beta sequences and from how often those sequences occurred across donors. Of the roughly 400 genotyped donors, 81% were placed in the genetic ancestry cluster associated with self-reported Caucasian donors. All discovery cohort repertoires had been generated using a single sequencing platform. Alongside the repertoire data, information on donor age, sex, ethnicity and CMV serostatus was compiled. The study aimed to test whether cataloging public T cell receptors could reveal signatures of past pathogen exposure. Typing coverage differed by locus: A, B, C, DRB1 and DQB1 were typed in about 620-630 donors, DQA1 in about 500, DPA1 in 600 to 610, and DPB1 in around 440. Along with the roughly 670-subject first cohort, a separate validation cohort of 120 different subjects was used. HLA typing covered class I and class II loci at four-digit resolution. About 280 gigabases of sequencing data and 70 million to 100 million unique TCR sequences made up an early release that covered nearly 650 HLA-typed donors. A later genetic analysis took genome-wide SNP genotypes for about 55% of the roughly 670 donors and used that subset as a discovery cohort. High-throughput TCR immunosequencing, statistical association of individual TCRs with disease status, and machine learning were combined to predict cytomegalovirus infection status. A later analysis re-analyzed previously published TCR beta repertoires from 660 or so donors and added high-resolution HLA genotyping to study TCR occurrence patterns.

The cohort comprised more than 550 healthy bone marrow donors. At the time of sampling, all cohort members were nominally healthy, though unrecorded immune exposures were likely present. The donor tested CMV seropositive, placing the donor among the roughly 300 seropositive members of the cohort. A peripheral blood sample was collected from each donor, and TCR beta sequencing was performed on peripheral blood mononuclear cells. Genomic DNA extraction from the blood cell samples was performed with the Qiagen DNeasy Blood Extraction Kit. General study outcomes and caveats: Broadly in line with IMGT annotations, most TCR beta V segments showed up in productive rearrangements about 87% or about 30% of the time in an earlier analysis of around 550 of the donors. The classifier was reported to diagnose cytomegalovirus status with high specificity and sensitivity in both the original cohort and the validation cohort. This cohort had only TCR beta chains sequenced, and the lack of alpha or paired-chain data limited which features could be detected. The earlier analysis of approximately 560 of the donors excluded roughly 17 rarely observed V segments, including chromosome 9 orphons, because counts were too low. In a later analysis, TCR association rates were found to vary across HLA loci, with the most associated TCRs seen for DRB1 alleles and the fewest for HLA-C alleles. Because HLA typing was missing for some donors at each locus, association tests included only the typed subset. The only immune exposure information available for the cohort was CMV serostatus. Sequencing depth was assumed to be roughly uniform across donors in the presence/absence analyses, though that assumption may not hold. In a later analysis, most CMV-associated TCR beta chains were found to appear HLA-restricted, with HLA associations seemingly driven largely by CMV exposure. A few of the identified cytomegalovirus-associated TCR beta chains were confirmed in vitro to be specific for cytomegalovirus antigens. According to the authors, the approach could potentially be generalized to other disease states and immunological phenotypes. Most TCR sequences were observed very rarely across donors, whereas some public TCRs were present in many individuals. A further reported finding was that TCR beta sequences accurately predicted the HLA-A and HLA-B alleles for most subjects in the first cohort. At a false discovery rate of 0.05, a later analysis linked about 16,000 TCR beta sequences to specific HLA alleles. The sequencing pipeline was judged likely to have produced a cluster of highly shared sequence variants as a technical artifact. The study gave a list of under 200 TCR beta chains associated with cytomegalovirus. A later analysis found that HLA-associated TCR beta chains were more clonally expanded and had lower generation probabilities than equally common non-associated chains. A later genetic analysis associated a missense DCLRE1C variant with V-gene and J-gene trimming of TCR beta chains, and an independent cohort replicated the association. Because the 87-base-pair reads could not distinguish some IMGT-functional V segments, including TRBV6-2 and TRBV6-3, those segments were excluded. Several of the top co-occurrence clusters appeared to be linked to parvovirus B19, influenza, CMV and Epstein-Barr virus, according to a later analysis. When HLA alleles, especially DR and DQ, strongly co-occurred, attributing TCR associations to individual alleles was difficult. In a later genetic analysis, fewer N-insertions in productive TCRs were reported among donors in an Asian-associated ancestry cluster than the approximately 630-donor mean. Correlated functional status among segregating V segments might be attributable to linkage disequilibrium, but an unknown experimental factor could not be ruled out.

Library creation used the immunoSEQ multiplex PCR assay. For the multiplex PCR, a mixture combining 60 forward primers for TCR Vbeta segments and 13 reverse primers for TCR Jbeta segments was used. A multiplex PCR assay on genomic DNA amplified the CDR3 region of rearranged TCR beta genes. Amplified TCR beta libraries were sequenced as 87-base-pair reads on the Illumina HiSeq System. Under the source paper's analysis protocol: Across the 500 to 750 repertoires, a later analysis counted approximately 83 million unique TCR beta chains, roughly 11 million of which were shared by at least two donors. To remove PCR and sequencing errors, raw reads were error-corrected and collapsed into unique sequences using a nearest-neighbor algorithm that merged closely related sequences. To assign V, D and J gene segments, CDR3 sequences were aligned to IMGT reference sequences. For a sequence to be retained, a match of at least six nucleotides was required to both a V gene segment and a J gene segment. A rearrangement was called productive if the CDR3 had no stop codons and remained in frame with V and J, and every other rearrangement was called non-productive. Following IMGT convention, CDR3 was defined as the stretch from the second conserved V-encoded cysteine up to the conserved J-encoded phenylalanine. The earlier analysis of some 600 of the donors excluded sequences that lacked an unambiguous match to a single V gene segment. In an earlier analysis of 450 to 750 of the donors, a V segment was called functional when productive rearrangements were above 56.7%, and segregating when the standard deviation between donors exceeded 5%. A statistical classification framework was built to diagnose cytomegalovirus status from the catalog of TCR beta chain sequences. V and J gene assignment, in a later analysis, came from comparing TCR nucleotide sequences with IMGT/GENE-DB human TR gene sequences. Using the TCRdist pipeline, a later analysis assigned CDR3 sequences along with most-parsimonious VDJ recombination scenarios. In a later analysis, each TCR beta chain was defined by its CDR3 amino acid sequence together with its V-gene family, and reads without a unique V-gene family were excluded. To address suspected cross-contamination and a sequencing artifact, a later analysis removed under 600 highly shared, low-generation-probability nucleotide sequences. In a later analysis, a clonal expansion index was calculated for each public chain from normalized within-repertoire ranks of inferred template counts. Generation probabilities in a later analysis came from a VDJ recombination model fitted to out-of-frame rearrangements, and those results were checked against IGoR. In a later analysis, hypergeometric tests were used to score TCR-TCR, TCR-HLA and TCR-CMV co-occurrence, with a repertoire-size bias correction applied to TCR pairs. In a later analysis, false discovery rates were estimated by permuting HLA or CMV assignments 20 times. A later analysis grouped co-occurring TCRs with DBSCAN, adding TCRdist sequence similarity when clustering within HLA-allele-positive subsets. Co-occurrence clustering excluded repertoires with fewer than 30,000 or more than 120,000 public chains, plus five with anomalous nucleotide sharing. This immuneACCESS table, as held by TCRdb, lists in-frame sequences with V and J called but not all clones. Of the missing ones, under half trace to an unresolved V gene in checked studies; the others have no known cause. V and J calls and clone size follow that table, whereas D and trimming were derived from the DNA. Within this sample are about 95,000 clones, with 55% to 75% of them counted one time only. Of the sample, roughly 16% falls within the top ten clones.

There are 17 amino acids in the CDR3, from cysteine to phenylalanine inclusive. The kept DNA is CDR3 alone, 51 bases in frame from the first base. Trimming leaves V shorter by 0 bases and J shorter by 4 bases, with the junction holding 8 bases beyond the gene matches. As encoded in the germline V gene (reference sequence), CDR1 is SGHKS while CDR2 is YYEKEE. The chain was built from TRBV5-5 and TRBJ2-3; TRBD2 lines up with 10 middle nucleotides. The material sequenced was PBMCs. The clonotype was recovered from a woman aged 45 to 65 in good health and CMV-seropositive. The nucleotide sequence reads TGTGCCAGCAGCTTGGGGCTAACCGGGACTAGCGCAGATACGCAGTATTTT. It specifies CASSLGLTGTSADTQYF.